The 9 T cell receptor beta chains reported below all come from one sample, sequenced in a study. TCRdb re-analysed the 5' RACE reads in MiXCR, keeping a single row per CDR3 protein. The table has 35,000 to 50,000 distinct CDR3 sequences, 30% seen once. Material for sequencing was tumor-infiltrating memory CD4+ T cells sorted from the breast tumor. Described subset: memory CD4+ T cells, CD4+CD45RO+CD25-. These receptors all come from a female donor with breast cancer.

The V and J genes are TRBV29-1 and TRBJ2-1; 8 bases fit TRBD1. Germline CDR1 reads SQVTM; CDR2 reads ANQGSEA. V lost 4 bases, J lost 6 bases, and 11 bases stayed unmatched. CDR3 length equals 15 residues. The DNA of the CDR3 is TGCAGCGTTGCTGTTTGGCAGGGGGCCGGCAATGAGCAGTTCTTC. Translation: CSVAVWQGAGNEQFF.

This clonotype was seen many times. V usage is TRBV7-3 and J usage is TRBJ2-1; TRBD2 matches 7 bases. The CDR3 totals 15 residues. Per germline, CDR1 SGHTA and CDR2 FQGTGA. The V and J ends lost 1 base and 4 bases, in that order; junction bases with no gene match: 4. The CDR3 bases are TGTGCCAGCAGCTTAAGTCTAGCGGAATACAATGAGCAGTTCTTC. The encoded protein is CASSLSLAEYNEQFF.

This clonotype was observed a handful of times. This chain links TRBV7-9 with TRBJ2-7; D might be TRBD1 (5 bases). The germline gives CDR1 SEHNR, CDR2 FQNEAQ (reference sequence). Trimming stripped 3 bases from V and 3 bases from J, with 15 bases between. The CDR3 length is 15 residues. The CDR3: CASSFPPGRGYEQYF. The CDR3 bases are TGTGCCAGCAGCTTTCCCCCAGGGCGAGGCTACGAGCAGTACTTC.

This rearrangement joins TRBV9 to TRBJ2-7, with 8 positions matching TRBD2. After removal of 0 bases from V and 0 bases from J, the junction contained 5 bases not matched to a gene. Germline V gene data show CDR1 as SGDLS and CDR2 as YYNGEE. The CDR3 is 16 amino acids. This chain's CDR3 is CASSVDVGTSSYEQYF. The CDR3 nucleotides are TGTGCCAGCAGCGTAGATGTAGGGACTAGCTCCTACGAGCAGTACTTC.

In the case of this clonotype: A junction end diverges from the germline sequence, so it may reflect a read error. The V gene is TRBV5-5, the J gene TRBJ2-2; D perhaps matches TRBD2 (6 bases). Per germline, CDR1 SGHKS and CDR2 YYEKEE (reference sequence). The CDR3 loop spans 15 amino acids. The CDR3 protein is CASSSGTSYTGGLFF. The CDR3 region has the DNA TGTGCCAGCAGTTCGGGGACGAGCTACACCGGGGGGCTGTTTTTT.

Here the CDR3 DNA reads TGCGCCAGCAGCCAAGATTCCCTCGAGCAGTACTTC. It codes for CASSQDSLEQYF. The V and J genes are TRBV4-1 and TRBJ2-7; D gene unclear. The CDR3 totals 12 residues. The germline V gene encodes CDR1 MGHRA and CDR2 YSYEKL. V shed 0 bases and J shed 6 bases, with 6 bases lying between them.

In the case of this clonotype: The germline gene is not matched at one end of the junction; a read error may be the cause. This rearrangement joins TRBV2 to TRBJ1-1; TRBD1 might be the D (6 bases). The CDR3 has 13 amino acids. CDR1 and CDR2 (germline): SNHLY, FYNNEI. This CDR3 reads CASQSQGNPEAFF. The CDR3 nucleotides are TGTGCCAGTCAGAGTCAGGGGAACCCTGAAGCTTTCTTT.

The gene calls are TRBV5-1 and TRBJ2-1; 10 bases are shared with TRBD2. CDR1 SGHRS and CDR2 YFSETQ come from the germline V gene. Unmatched junction bases numbered 14, after V lost 4 bases and J lost 10 bases. This CDR3 comprises 16 residues. The CDR3 coding sequence is TGCGCCAGCAGCGTTGGACTAAGCGGGAGGGCCAGGGAGCAGTTCTTC. Amino acids: CASSVGLSGRAREQFF.

The V gene is TRBV6-2 or TRBV6-3, the J gene TRBJ1-6; no firm D call. The germline gives CDR1 MNHEY, CDR2 SVGEGT. This CDR3 is 15 amino acids long. V dropped 0 bases and J dropped 9 bases, with 12 bases sitting between them. CDR3 in DNA: TGTGCCAGCAGTTACTCCGACGGGCGCGGTTCACCCCTCCACTTT. Translated, it gives CASSYSDGRGSPLHF.